One and the same sample provided the 27 T cell receptor beta chains below, sequenced in a study of blood T cell repertoires in COVID-19. Assay used: immunoSEQ multiplex PCR; TCRdb lists only in-frame clones, some missing. The sample holds under 85,000 clones, 60% to 85% seen once. The sequenced sample was peripheral blood. All receptors derive from a human donor in a cohort sampled during active COVID-19.

The chain couples TRBV5-1 to TRBJ1-2; 7 positions match TRBD1. CDR3 length: 11 residues. Germline trimming cut 4 bases from V and 14 bases from J; bases unmatched to any gene: 8. CDR1 and CDR2 (germline): SGHRS, YFSETQ. The CDR3 DNA follows: TGCGCCAGCAGCCAATTGGACAGGACGACCTTC. Residues: CASSQLDRTTF. Full variable domain (missing parts from reference TRBV5-1 and TRBJ1-2): KAGVTQTPRYLIKTRGQQVTLSCSPISGHRSVSWYQQTPGQGLQFLFEYFSETQRNKGNFPGRFSGRQFSNSRSEMNVSTLELGDSALYLCASSQLDRTTFGSGTRLTVV.

The CDR3, as DNA: TGTGCCAGCAGCTTAGGTAGTATTTCCTACGAGCAGTACTTC. Its translation is CASSLGSISYEQYF. The chain couples TRBV7-2 to TRBJ2-7, with D unclear. Germline assignment: CDR1 SGHTA and CDR2 FQGNSA. The CDR3 loop spans 14 amino acids. V was clipped by 1 base and J by 1 base, with 8 bases between them.

The chain couples TRBV5-1 to TRBJ2-7; 7 bases line up with TRBD1. With V trimmed by 1 base and J by 5 bases, 9 bases remained unmatched. This CDR3 contains 15 residues. In germline, CDR1 is SGHRS, CDR2 YFSETQ. The CDR3 sequence is CASSLTRGQSNEQYF. The CDR3 nucleotides read TGCGCCAGCAGCTTGACGAGGGGACAGTCCAACGAGCAGTACTTC.

In DNA form, the CDR3 reads TGTGCCAGCAGCATTTTAGCGGGGGGGCCCTACAATGAGCAGTTCTTC. Translating gives CASSILAGGPYNEQFF. The chain joins TRBV14 to TRBJ2-1; TRBD2 matches at 11 bases. Germline CDR1 SGHDN, CDR2 FVKESK. The CDR3 totals 16 residues. J lost 2 bases, V lost 5 bases, and 5 bases had no gene match.

This sequence joins TRBV7-9 and TRBJ2-7, with D perhaps matching TRBD2 (6 bases). The CDR3 covers 14 residues. Between the trimmed V and J ends, which lost 4 bases and 4 bases, there was a span of 14 bases. CDR1 SEHNR and CDR2 FQNEAQ come from the germline V gene (reference sequence). The CDR3 DNA follows: TGTGCCAGCAGCTCCGGGGGAAGCTCGTACGAGCAGTACTTC. Its translation is CASSSGGSSYEQYF.

The sample holds a few counts of this clone. V gene TRBV21-1 combines with J gene TRBJ2-1; TRBD2, the table's D call, lacks a check against the DNA. TRBV21-1 has pseudogene status. The CDR3 loop spans 17 amino acids. CDR3 sequence: CASSPRLAGGSYNEQFF. The CDR3 DNA reads TGTGCCAGCAGCCCTCGACTAGCGGGGGGGTCCTACAATGAGCAGTTCTTC.

The chain joins TRBV5-1 to TRBJ2-6; the match to TRBD2 covers 7 bases. The CDR3 extends over 16 amino acids. Trimming cost V 3 bases and J 2 bases; bases outside gene matches: 5. In germline, CDR1 is SGHRS, CDR2 YFSETQ. For the CDR3, the DNA is TGCGCCAGCAGCTCCTCCCGGGGGGCTGGGGCCAACGTCCTGACTTTC. Protein product: CASSSSRGAGANVLTF.

V and J are TRBV6-5 and TRBJ1-4, with a weak D call TRBD1 (5 bases). The CDR3 runs 14 residues. V dropped 4 bases and J dropped 8 bases, with 14 bases sitting between them. Germline CDR1 reads MNHEY; CDR2 reads SVGAGI. This chain's CDR3 is CASSFRGGGEKLFF. DNA for the CDR3: TGTGCCAGCAGTTTCCGGGGCGGGGGGGAAAAACTGTTTTTT.

This rearrangement joins TRBV5-4 to TRBJ2-2; 7 bases line up with TRBD2. The V and J ends lost 7 bases and 2 bases, in that order; junction bases with no gene match: 11. The CDR3 length is 16 residues. CDR1 is SGHNT, CDR2 YYREEE, per germline (reference sequence). This CDR3 reads CASHEGGTVNTGELFF. The DNA of the CDR3 is TGTGCCAGCCACGAGGGAGGGACCGTAAACACCGGGGAGCTGTTTTTT.

The chain links TRBV9 to TRBJ1-3, with 10 bases identical to TRBD1. Per the germline V gene, CDR1 is SGDLS and CDR2 is YYNGEE. The CDR3 spans 16 residues. After removal of 0 bases from V and 0 bases from J, the junction contained 0 bases not matched to a gene. The CDR3 bases are TGTGCCAGCAGCGTAGGGGACAGGGGCTCTGGAAACACCATATATTTT. It encodes CASSVGDRGSGNTIYF.

CDR3 sequence: CASSTGQGINEQYF. The CDR3, as DNA: TGTGCCAGCAGCACGGGACAGGGTATCAACGAGCAGTACTTC. V usage is TRBV21-1 and J usage is TRBJ2-7; the table's TRBD1 call for D was not verified on the DNA. TRBV21-1 is a recognized pseudogene. This CDR3 spans 14 amino acids.

The J gene is TRBJ2-5, the V gene TRBV4-3; 9 nucleotides match TRBD2. CDR1 and CDR2 (germline): LGHNA, YSLEER. The CDR3 length is 17 residues. The J segment lost 1 base and the V segment lost 1 base, leaving 7 bases of the junction unmatched. This CDR3 reads CASSQAITSGLQETQYF. CDR3 coding DNA: TGCGCCAGCAGCCAAGCGATTACTAGCGGGCTCCAAGAGACCCAGTACTTC.

The gene calls are TRBV11-2 and TRBJ2-7; 9 bases map to TRBD1. Trimming removed 2 bases from V and 6 bases from J; junction bases left unmatched: 8. The CDR3 covers 15 residues. Germline values: CDR1 SGHAT, CDR2 FQNNGV. The CDR3, as DNA: TGTGCCAGCAGCTTACTCTCACAGGGGGCGAGCGAGCAGTACTTC. Translated, it gives CASSLLSQGASEQYF.

This clone appeared a single time. The chain uses TRBV5-1 and TRBJ1-2; possibly TRBD1 for D (6 bases). The CDR3 has 15 residues. The V gene lost 1 base and the J gene lost 2 bases, with 12 bases spanning the gap. Germline CDR1 and CDR2: SGHRS and YFSETQ. The CDR3 DNA sequence: TGCGCCAGCAGCTTGTACTGGGGGCAGAACTATGGCTACACCTTC. It specifies CASSLYWGQNYGYTF.

The rearrangement joins TRBV15 to TRBJ1-5, with D possibly TRBD1 on 5 matching bases. Germline V gene sequence: CDR1 LNHNV, CDR2 YYDKDF (reference sequence). Trimming removed 0 bases at V and 14 bases at J, with 11 bases between. The CDR3 runs 12 residues. The chain's CDR3 is CATSRDQQGEHF. DNA of the CDR3: TGTGCCACCAGCAGAGATCAACAAGGGGAGCATTTT.

The chain couples TRBV18 to TRBJ1-1; TRBD1 matches at 12 bases. With 1 base clipped from V and 4 bases from J, the junction kept 7 bases outside the gene matches. The CDR3 has 17 residues. Germline lookup yields CDR1 KGHSH and CDR2 LQKENI. This chain's CDR3 is CASSPLGTGGPGTEAFF. In nucleotides, the CDR3 is TGTGCCAGCTCACCACTTGGGACAGGGGGCCCGGGCACTGAAGCTTTCTTT.

This clone appeared a few times. This chain uses TRBV3-1 (or the pseudogene TRBV3-2) with TRBJ2-2; no reliable D call. The V gene's germline CDR1 is LGHDT and CDR2 YNNKEL (reference sequence). The CDR3 extends over 14 amino acids. Trimming cost V 1 base and J 7 bases, with 10 bases left between them. In DNA form, the CDR3 reads TGTGCCAGCAGCCAAGGGATACCGGGCGGGGAGCTGTTTTTT. Its translation is CASSQGIPGGELFF.

The V call is TRBV6-5, the J call TRBJ1-2; D unclear. CDR3 size: 12 residues. V shed 5 bases and J shed 5 bases, with 9 bases lying between them. From germline, CDR1 is MNHEY and CDR2 SVGAGI. The CDR3 nucleotides are TGTGCCAGCAGTCCTCAGTCGTATGGCTACACCTTC. It encodes CASSPQSYGYTF.

The chain recombines TRBV19 with TRBJ2-6; 7 bases match TRBD2. The germline V gene has CDR1 LNHDA and CDR2 SQIVND (reference sequence). The CDR3 loop spans 17 amino acids. J was trimmed by 4 bases and V by 7 bases; bases with no gene match: 13. The CDR3 nucleotides are TGTGCCAGTACCAGCGGGGCAACTCTCTCCGGGGCCAACGTCCTGACTTTC. Amino acid sequence: CASTSGATLSGANVLTF. The entire variable domain, with the rest obtained from reference TRBV19 and TRBJ2-6, is as follows: DGGITQSPKYLFRKEGQNVTLSCEQNLNHDAMYWYRQDPGQGLRLIYYSQIVNDFQKGDIAEGYSVSREKKESFPLTVTSAQKNPTAFYLCASTSGATLSGANVLTFGAGSRLTVL.

The rearrangement links TRBV24-1 to TRBJ2-1; TRBD1 is a possible D gene (5 bases). The germline V gene encodes CDR1 KGHDR and CDR2 SFDVKD. V was trimmed by 1 base and J by 6 bases, leaving 12 bases between them. The CDR3 is 15 residues long. The CDR3 bases are TGTGCCACCAGTGATTTCGGCAGGGCGTCCAATGAGCAGTTCTTC. It is translated as CATSDFGRASNEQFF.

The chain employs TRBV5-1 and TRBJ2-7; tentatively, D is TRBD1 (5 bases). V shed 5 bases and J shed 3 bases, with 15 bases lying between them. Germline V lookup: CDR1 SGHRS, CDR2 YFSETQ. There are 14 residues in the CDR3. The CDR3 DNA sequence: TGCGCCAGCAGACATACATTCGACAGCTACGAGCAGTACTTC. The encoded protein is CASRHTFDSYEQYF.

This clone was observed a few times. V is TRBV20-1 and J is TRBJ2-1, with TRBD2 matching over 11 bases. The CDR3 has 15 amino acids. Germline lookup yields CDR1 DFQATT and CDR2 SNEGSKA (reference sequence). After removal of 3 bases from V and 6 bases from J, the junction contained 7 bases not matched to a gene. CDR3 amino acids: CSASRETSGANEQFF. DNA for the CDR3: TGCAGTGCTAGTCGAGAGACTAGCGGGGCCAATGAGCAGTTCTTC.

This rearrangement joins TRBV4-1 to TRBJ2-3, with 8 bases identical to TRBD2. Germline CDR1 and CDR2: MGHRA and YSYEKL. This CDR3 comprises 15 residues. V dropped 8 bases and J dropped 1; count of bases not matched to a gene: 8. The CDR3 bases are TGCGCCAGCGGGTTGGGCGGGGGGCGCACAGATACGCAGTATTTT. Its translation is CASGLGGGRTDTQYF.

V usage is TRBV11-2 and J usage is TRBJ1-2, with 7 bases lining up with TRBD1. With V trimmed by 4 bases and J by 3 bases, 5 bases remained unmatched. This CDR3 spans 14 amino acids. Germline CDR1 reads SGHAT; CDR2 reads FQNNGV. In DNA form, the CDR3 reads TGTGCCAGCAGCTCGACAGGGTGGGACTATGGCTACACCTTC. Translating gives CASSSTGWDYGYTF.

V and J are TRBV2 and TRBJ1-1; TRBD1 matches at 7 bases. CDR1 and CDR2 (germline): SNHLY, FYNNEI. The CDR3 consists of 14 residues. Trimming at V came to 6 bases and at J to 5 bases, leaving 9 bases not matched to a gene. The chain's CDR3 is CASSARGRSTEAFF. The CDR3 coding sequence is TGTGCCAGCAGCGCCAGGGGGAGGTCAACTGAAGCTTTCTTT.

This clone has just a few counts. The genes are TRBV29-1 and TRBJ1-1; D is undetermined. Per germline, CDR1 SQVTM and CDR2 ANQGSEA. Trimming stripped 8 bases from V and 2 bases from J, with 9 bases between. The CDR3 consists of 11 residues. CDR3 loop: CSSLLNTEAFF. The CDR3 bases are TGCAGCTCACTTCTAAACACTGAAGCTTTCTTT.

This clone was recorded only once. J is TRBJ2-7 and V is TRBV28; TRBD2 matches 7 bases. The CDR3 runs 12 residues. The ends lost 3 bases at V and 4 bases at J; junction bases unmatched: 0. Germline CDR1 MDHEN, CDR2 SYDVKM. Here the CDR3 DNA reads TGTGCCAGCAGTTTGGGAGGGTACGAGCAGTACTTC. Protein product: CASSLGGYEQYF.